A selection of T cell receptor beta chains follows, all from one sample in a study of blood T cell repertoires in COVID-19. Sequenced by immunoSEQ multiplex PCR; TCRdb stores in-frame clones only, minus some. The repertoire holds some 150,000 clones, with around 80% as singletons. Sequenced sample: peripheral blood. The receptors here all came from a human donor in a cohort sampled during active COVID-19. Each CDR3 is given with its conserved first and last residue. The D gene is left open where the match is weak. Size tells how often a clone was seen (once, few, many) or the class of an expanded clone, and some rows leave it out.

v_gene,d_gene,j_gene,abundance,CDR3nt,CDR3aa
TRBV5-6,-,TRBJ2-7,-,TGTGCCAGCAGCTTGGGTGGCAGGACCTACGAGCAGTACTTC,CASSLGGRTYEQYF
TRBV12-3/TRBV12-4,-,TRBJ1-2,-,TGTGCCAGCAGTTTTGGACAGGGCTACACCTTC,CASSFGQGYTF
TRBV7-6,TRBD1,TRBJ2-5,-,TGTGCCAGCAGCTTATCGCCACTAGGGGGCCTGGAGACCCAGTACTTC,CASSLSPLGGLETQYF
TRBV7-2,TRBD1,TRBJ1-2,-,TGTGCCAGCACCAGGACAGGGTCTTATGGCTACACCTTC,CASTRTGSYGYTF
TRBV7-7,TRBD2,TRBJ2-5,-,TGTGCTAGCAGCTTATCCGGGGGGGCCTTCCAAGAGACCCAGTACTTC,CASSLSGGAFQETQYF
TRBV5-1,-,TRBJ2-7,few,TGCGCCAGCAGCTTGCCGCGGGGCCTCGGGGATTACGAGCAGTACTTC,CASSLPRGLGDYEQYF
TRBV6-5,-,TRBJ1-1,-,TGTGCCAGCAGCCTTTCATGGCGGGGCGGCACTGAAGCTTTCTTT,CASSLSWRGGTEAFF
TRBV4-1,-,TRBJ1-3,few,TGCGCCAGCAGCCAAGATCCCAGGGACTCTGGAAACACCATATATTTT,CASSQDPRDSGNTIYF
TRBV9,TRBD1,TRBJ2-7,-,TGTGCCAGCAGCCTTCTGGACAGGGGAGGCGAGCAGTACTTC,CASSLLDRGGEQYF
TRBV12-3/TRBV12-4,-,TRBJ2-1,-,TGTGCCAGCAGTTATAGAGGGCGGAATGAGCAGTTCTTC,CASSYRGRNEQFF
TRBV27,TRBD1,TRBJ2-7,-,TGTGCCAGCAGAACCCCGGGACAGTCCTACGAGCAGTACTTC,CASRTPGQSYEQYF
TRBV7-3,TRBD1,TRBJ2-7,-,TGTGCCAGCAGCCCCGGACAGGGGATTCCCTACGAGCAGTACTTC,CASSPGQGIPYEQYF
TRBV30,-,TRBJ2-1,-,TGTGCCTCTGCTGGGAGCTCCTACAATGAGCAGTTCTTC,CASAGSSYNEQFF
TRBV5-1,-,TRBJ2-5,-,TGCGCCAGCAGCTTGGGGGCGACAGGGAGGGAGACCCAGTACTTC,CASSLGATGRETQYF
TRBV28,TRBD1,TRBJ1-1,-,TGTGCCAGCAGTCTACGGACAGGGGGCACTGAAGCTTTCTTT,CASSLRTGGTEAFF
TRBV11-2,TRBD1,TRBJ1-2,few,TGTGCCAGCAGCGCCCGAGGACAGGGCAAGTTTGGCTACACCTTC,CASSARGQGKFGYTF
TRBV3-1/TRBV3-2,-,TRBJ1-2,once,TGTGCCAGCACCCCAACGGGGAAATCTAACTATGGCTACACCTTC,CASTPTGKSNYGYTF